This TCR beta chain was sequenced in a study of blood T cells in healthy people across ages. The CDR3 length is 13 residues. CDR1 and CDR2 (germline): SQVTM, ANQGSEA. Trimming removed 4 bases from V and 6 bases from J; junction bases left unmatched: 6. It was with a sample-barcoded 5' primer and a J-beta primer mix that a second PCR of roughly 6 to 12 cycles was run. TCRdb analysed the 5' RACE reads with MiXCR anew, one entry per CDR3 protein. The data contain fewer than 1,200,000 distinct CDR3 sequences, about 25% of them seen just once; the ten biggest clones take up about 0.69%. This same sample was also taken into another study, of T cells of mothers and their children.

The sequence came from a girl aged 2 to 10 in good health. This chain links TRBV29-1 with TRBJ1-5, with TRBD1 matching 7 bases. Sequenced material: blood. CDR3 nucleotides: TGCAGCGTTGTAGGGGGCTCGGGTCAGCCCCAGCATTTT. This encodes CSVVGGSGQPQHF.